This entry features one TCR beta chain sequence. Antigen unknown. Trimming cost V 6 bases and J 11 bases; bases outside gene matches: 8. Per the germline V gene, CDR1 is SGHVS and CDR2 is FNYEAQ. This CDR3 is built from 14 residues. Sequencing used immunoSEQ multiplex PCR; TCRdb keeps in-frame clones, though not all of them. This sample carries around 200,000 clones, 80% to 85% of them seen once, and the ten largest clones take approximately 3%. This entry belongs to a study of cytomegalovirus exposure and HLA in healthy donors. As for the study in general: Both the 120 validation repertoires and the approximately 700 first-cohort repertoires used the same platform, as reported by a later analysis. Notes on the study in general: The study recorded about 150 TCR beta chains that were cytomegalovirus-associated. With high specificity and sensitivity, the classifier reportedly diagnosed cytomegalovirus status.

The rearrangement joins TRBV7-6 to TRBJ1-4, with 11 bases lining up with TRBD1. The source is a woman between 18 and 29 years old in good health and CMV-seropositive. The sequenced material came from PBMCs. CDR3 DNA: TGTGCCAGCAGTACCGGGACAGGGGGTCTGAAACTGTTTTTT. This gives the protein CASSTGTGGLKLFF.